The clone carrying this T cell receptor beta chain was detected many times. Its antigen is unidentified. This CDR3 spans 15 amino acids. V was clipped by 3 bases and J by 4 bases; unmatched bases: 6. Germline CDR1 MDHEN, CDR2 SYDVKM. The data were taken from a study of regulatory T cells in long-lasting Graves disease. Study in general: The criterion for persistent Graves' disease was over 5 years of antithyroid drugs with positive TSH receptor antibodies. Study-wide findings and caveats: Authors noted too few samples as a limitation. Persistent disease exhibited a predilection for TRBV28, TRBJ1-2 and TRBJ2-5.

As to time point: persistent/refractory GD, antithyroid drugs over 5 years with positive TRAb. RNA isolated from PBMCs was used to make the TCR library. Through Arm-PCR of CDR3 regions and iRepertoire HTBI primers, TCR beta libraries were built. TCRdb reprocessed the multiplex PCR reads via MiXCR and lists one record per CDR3 protein. The table has around 430,000 distinct CDR3 sequences, under 25% seen once. This specimen consisted of peripheral blood mononuclear cells (PBMCs), obtained when the disease was refractory, from a patient treated with antithyroid drugs. The gene calls are TRBV28 and TRBJ2-5; 9 nucleotides line up with TRBD1. This receptor was obtained from a female donor with Graves disease. The CDR3 sequence: CASSLGQGLGETQYF. The CDR3 coding sequence is TGTGCCAGCAGTTTGGGACAGGGTTTAGGAGAGACCCAGTACTTC.